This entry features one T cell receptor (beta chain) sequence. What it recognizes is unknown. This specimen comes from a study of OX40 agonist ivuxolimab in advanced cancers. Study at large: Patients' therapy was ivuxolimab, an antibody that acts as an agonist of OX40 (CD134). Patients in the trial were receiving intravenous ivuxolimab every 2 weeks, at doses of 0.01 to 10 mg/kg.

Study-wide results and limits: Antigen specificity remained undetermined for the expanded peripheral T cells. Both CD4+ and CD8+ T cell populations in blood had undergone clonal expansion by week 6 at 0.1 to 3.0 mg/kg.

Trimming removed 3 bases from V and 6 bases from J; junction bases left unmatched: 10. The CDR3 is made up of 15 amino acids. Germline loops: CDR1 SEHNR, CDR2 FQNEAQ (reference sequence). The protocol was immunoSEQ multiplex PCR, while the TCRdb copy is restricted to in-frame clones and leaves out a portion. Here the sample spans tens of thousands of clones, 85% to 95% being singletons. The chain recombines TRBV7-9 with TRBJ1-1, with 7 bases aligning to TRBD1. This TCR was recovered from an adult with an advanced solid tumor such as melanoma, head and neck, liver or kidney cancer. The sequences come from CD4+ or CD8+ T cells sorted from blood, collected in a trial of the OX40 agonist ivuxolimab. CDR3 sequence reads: CASSFYTGVEAEAFF. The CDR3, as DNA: TGTGCCAGCAGCTTTTATACAGGGGTAGAGGCTGAAGCTTTCTTT.